What follows are 18 T cell receptor beta chains derived from one specimen sequenced in a study of blood T cell repertoires in COVID-19 (dated by TCRdb to 2019 to 2021). Libraries were constructed by the immunoSEQ multiplex PCR assay. Sourced from immuneACCESS, this table was stored by TCRdb with only in-frame sequences that have V and J called. A share of the clones is absent; for the studies checked, an unresolved V gene accounts for under half, and the remainder has no known explanation. This sample is represented by about 110,000 clones; about 80% of them were singletons. The ten largest make up about 7% of the sample. The sequencing input was peripheral blood. Source of these receptors: a woman aged 50 to 60 with acute or convalescent COVID-19.

The rearrangement links TRBV7-8 to TRBJ1-2, with unresolved D. The CDR3 totals 14 residues. Trimming shortened V by 1 base and J by 6 bases, and 12 bases separated the two germline ends. Looked up from germline, CDR1 is SGHVS and CDR2 is FQNEAQ. The CDR3, as DNA: TGTGCCAGCAGCTTAGTGGCGGGTCCTGATGGCTACACCTTC. Its protein is CASSLVAGPDGYTF. Combining the CDR3 with reference TRBV7-8 and TRBJ1-2 gives the whole variable domain GAGVSQSPRYKVAKRGQDVALRCDPISGHVSLFWYQQALGQGPEFLTYFQNEAQLDKSGLPSDRFFAERPEGSVSTLKIQRTQQEDSAVYLCASSLVAGPDGYTFGSGTRLTVV.

The rearrangement joins TRBV5-1 to TRBJ1-2; D perhaps matches TRBD1 (5 bases). Trimming removed 4 bases from V and 4 bases from J, with 14 bases in between. The CDR3 has 14 residues. Germline CDR1 SGHRS, CDR2 YFSETQ. Here the CDR3 reads CASSIRTQSYGYTF. As DNA, the CDR3 is TGCGCCAGCAGCATACGGACACAATCCTATGGCTACACCTTC.

The J gene is TRBJ2-2, the V gene TRBV28, with a tentative D call TRBD2 (7 bases). The CDR3 is made up of 15 amino acids. Germline CDR1 and CDR2: MDHEN and SYDVKM. V shed 5 bases and J shed 5 bases, with 15 bases lying between them. Written as DNA, the CDR3 is TGTGCCAGCAGTCCCCGGGGGGCAGCAACCGGGGAGCTGTTTTTT. Protein product: CASSPRGAATGELFF.

The chain combines TRBV20-1 with TRBJ1-2, with 10 bases lining up with TRBD1. J gave up 7 bases and V 7 bases, and 3 bases lay outside the gene matches. The CDR3 totals 11 residues. The germline V gene has CDR1 DFQATT and CDR2 SNEGSKA (reference sequence). This chain's CDR3 is CSGTGGFGYTF. Written as DNA, the CDR3 is TGCAGTGGGACAGGGGGATTTGGCTACACCTTC.

The chain recombines TRBV28 with TRBJ1-6, with 7 positions matching TRBD1. This CDR3 is 14 amino acids long. V dropped 4 bases and J dropped 10; count of bases not matched to a gene: 7. Germline V gene data show CDR1 as MDHEN and CDR2 as SYDVKM. This CDR3 reads CASSSGQRSSPLHF. Here the CDR3 DNA reads TGTGCCAGCAGTTCGGGACAGAGATCGTCACCCCTCCACTTT.

The DNA of the CDR3 is TGTGCCAGCAGCCCTCAGGGAGGGACGCAGTATTTT. Translated: CASSPQGGTQYF. The chain employs TRBV11-2 and TRBJ2-3; 7 nucleotides match TRBD2. V lost 5 bases and J lost 9; bases outside the gene matches: 5. Germline V gene data show CDR1 as SGHAT and CDR2 as FQNNGV. The CDR3 is made up of 12 amino acids.

The rearrangement uses TRBV28 and TRBJ1-2; D is unresolved. Germline V CDR1 and CDR2: MDHEN, SYDVKM. Trimming pared 5 bases from V and 2 bases from J, leaving 9 bases between. The CDR3 has 13 residues. CDR3 residues: CASSLTPNYGYTF. CDR3 sequence (DNA): TGTGCCAGCAGTCTTACACCAAACTATGGCTACACCTTC.

This sequence joins TRBV7-9 and TRBJ1-1; no firm D call. The CDR3 covers 13 residues. V was clipped by 2 bases and J by 2 bases, with 6 bases between them. Per the germline V gene, CDR1 is SEHNR and CDR2 is FQNEAQ (reference sequence). CDR3 sequence (DNA): TGTGCCAGCAGCTTAAACTCCAACACTGAAGCTTTCTTT. This codes for CASSLNSNTEAFF. The complete variable domain, with remaining parts taken from reference TRBV7-9 and TRBJ1-1, reads DTGVSQNPRHKITKRGQNVTFRCDPISEHNRLYWYRQTLGQGPEFLTYFQNEAQLEKSRLLSDRFSAERPKGSFSTLEIQRTEQGDSAMYLCASSLNSNTEAFFGQGTRLTVV.

This chain links TRBV28 with TRBJ1-1, with D possibly matching TRBD1 (5 bases). CDR3 length: 15 amino acids. Germline CDR1 MDHEN, CDR2 SYDVKM. Trimming left V 6 bases short and J 0 bases short, with 14 bases between. The CDR3 nucleotides read TGTGCCAGCAGCCTTCAGACAGACCTGAACACTGAAGCTTTCTTT. Amino acid sequence: CASSLQTDLNTEAFF. The whole variable domain, remainder taken from reference TRBV28 and TRBJ1-1, is DVKVTQSSRYLVKRTGEKVFLECVQDMDHENMFWYRQDPGLGLRLIYFSYDVKMKEKGDIPEGYSVSREKKERFSLILESASTNQTSMYLCASSLQTDLNTEAFFGQGTRLTVV.

The V and J genes are TRBV5-1 and TRBJ2-1; D might be TRBD1 (6 bases). The CDR3 has 15 residues. V was trimmed by 4 bases and J by 9 bases, leaving 20 bases between them. Germline V gene sequence: CDR1 SGHRS, CDR2 YFSETQ. The CDR3 loop is CASSEIIQGQGEQFF. CDR3 DNA sequence: TGCGCCAGCAGCGAAATAATACAGGGTCAGGGTGAGCAGTTCTTC.

The chain is built from TRBV15 and TRBJ1-5, with D unresolved. Germline CDR1 reads LNHNV; CDR2 reads YYDKDF (reference sequence). V was pared by 3 bases and J by 2 bases, with 14 bases between. This CDR3 is 16 amino acids long. CDR3 in amino acids: CATSRGLGEGNQPQHF. CDR3 DNA sequence: TGTGCCACCAGCAGGGGTTTGGGTGAGGGCAATCAGCCCCAGCATTTT.

This clone counts as medium-sized. V and J are TRBV19 and TRBJ1-1, with D unresolved. The CDR3 sequence is 14 residues long. V lost 6 bases to trimming and J lost 4 bases, with 15 bases between them. The germline CDR1 and CDR2 sequences are LNHDA and SQIVND (reference sequence). CDR3 region: CASSSPVGSTEAFF. For the CDR3, the DNA is TGTGCCAGTAGCAGTCCGGTGGGCAGCACTGAAGCTTTCTTT. Looking up the rest from reference TRBV19 and TRBJ1-1 gives the full variable domain: DGGITQSPKYLFRKEGQNVTLSCEQNLNHDAMYWYRQDPGQGLRLIYYSQIVNDFQKGDIAEGYSVSREKKESFPLTVTSAQKNPTAFYLCASSSPVGSTEAFFGQGTRLTVV.

V and J are TRBV27 and TRBJ1-5; 7 nucleotides agree with TRBD1. V shed 5 bases, J shed 5 bases, and the junction held 9 bases outside the gene matches. Germline CDR1 MNHEY, CDR2 SMNVEV (reference sequence). CDR3 length: 15 amino acids. The CDR3 region has the DNA TGTGCCAGCAGTAATCTCAAGGGGGCTGATCAGCCCCAGCATTTT. Translating gives CASSNLKGADQPQHF.

The chain uses TRBV11-2 and TRBJ2-1, with 9 nucleotides matching TRBD2. After removal of 2 bases from V and 8 bases from J, the junction contained 7 bases not matched to a gene. The germline gives CDR1 SGHAT, CDR2 FQNNGV. The CDR3 runs 15 residues. CDR3 DNA sequence: TGTGCCAGCAGCTTAAGGCGGGGGGGCCTGGATGAGCAGTTCTTC. Protein sequence: CASSLRRGGLDEQFF.

The chain links TRBV6-5 to TRBJ2-7; possibly TRBD1 for D (6 bases). V lost 8 bases and J 6 bases, leaving 20 bases between the germline ends. This CDR3 contains 14 residues. CDR1 MNHEY and CDR2 SVGAGI come from the germline V gene. The CDR3 spells CASRGGQTGSEQYF. CDR3 coding DNA: TGTGCCAGCCGAGGGGGTCAGACAGGATCCGAGCAGTACTTC.

This clone was picked up a small number of times. The chain carries TRBV6-5 and TRBJ1-1; tentative D call: TRBD1 (5 bases). The CDR3 is made up of 16 amino acids. CDR1 MNHEY and CDR2 SVGAGI come from the germline V gene. V lost 3 bases and J lost 4, with 18 bases in between. DNA for the CDR3: TGTGCCAGCAGTTATGAGGTCACAGCGGGGGGCACTGAAGCTTTCTTT. Its protein product is CASSYEVTAGGTEAFF.

The chain combines TRBV28 with TRBJ2-7; D perhaps matches TRBD2 (6 bases). Trimming took off 9 bases at V and 2 bases at J, with 14 bases between the two ends. The CDR3 loop spans 13 amino acids. Germline loops: CDR1 MDHEN, CDR2 SYDVKM. CDR3 sequence: CASRRAGTYEQYF. Here the CDR3 DNA reads TGTGCCAGTCGGAGGGCAGGGACCTACGAGCAGTACTTC.

CDR3 in amino acids: CASSLPGVGEQYF. The CDR3 DNA reads as TGTGCCAGCAGTCTCCCGGGGGTGGGGGAGCAGTACTTC. The rearrangement joins TRBV6-5 to TRBJ2-7, with D possibly matching TRBD2 (6 bases). Deletions cut 5 bases from V and 7 bases from J, with 15 bases between. Germline V gene sequence: CDR1 MNHEY, CDR2 SVGAGI. This CDR3 spans 13 amino acids.